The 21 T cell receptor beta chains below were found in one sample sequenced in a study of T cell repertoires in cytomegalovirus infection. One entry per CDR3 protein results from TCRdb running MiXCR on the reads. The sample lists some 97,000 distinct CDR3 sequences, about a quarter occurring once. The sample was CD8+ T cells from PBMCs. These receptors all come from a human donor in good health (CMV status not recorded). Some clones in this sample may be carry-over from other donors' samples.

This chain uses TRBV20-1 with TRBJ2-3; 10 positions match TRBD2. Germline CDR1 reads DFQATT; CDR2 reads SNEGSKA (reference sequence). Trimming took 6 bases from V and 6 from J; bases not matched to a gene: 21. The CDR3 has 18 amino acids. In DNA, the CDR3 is TGCAGTGCGCGGGGACTAGCGTCCGCCAGGGAGATATTGGATACGCAGTATTTT. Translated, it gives CSARGLASAREILDTQYF.

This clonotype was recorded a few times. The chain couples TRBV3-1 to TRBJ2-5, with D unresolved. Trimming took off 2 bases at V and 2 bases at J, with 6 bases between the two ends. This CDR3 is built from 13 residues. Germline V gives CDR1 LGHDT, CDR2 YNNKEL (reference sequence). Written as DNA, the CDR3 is TGTGCCAGCAGCCAACTTTGGCAAGAGACCCAGTACTTC. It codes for CASSQLWQETQYF.

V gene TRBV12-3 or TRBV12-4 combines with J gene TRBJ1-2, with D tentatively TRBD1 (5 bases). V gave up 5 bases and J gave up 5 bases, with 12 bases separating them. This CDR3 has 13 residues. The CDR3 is CASSENPGYGYTF. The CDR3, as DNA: TGTGCCAGCAGTGAAAATCCAGGGTATGGCTACACCTTC.

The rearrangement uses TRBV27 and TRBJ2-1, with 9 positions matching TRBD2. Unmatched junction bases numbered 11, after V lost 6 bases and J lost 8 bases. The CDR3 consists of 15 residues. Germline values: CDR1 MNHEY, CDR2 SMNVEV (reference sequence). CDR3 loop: CASSPWAGGQDEQFF. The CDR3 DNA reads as TGTGCCAGCAGCCCTTGGGCGGGAGGGCAGGATGAGCAGTTCTTC.

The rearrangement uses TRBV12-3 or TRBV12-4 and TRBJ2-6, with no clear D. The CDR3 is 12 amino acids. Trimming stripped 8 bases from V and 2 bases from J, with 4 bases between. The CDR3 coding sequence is TGTGCCAGCGGGGCTGGGGCCAACGTCCTGACTTTC. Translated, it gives CASGAGANVLTF.

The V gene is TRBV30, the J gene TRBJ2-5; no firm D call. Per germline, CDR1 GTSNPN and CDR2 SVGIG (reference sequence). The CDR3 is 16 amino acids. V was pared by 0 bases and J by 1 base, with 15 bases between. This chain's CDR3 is CAWSVPFTWSQETQYF. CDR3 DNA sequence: TGTGCCTGGAGTGTCCCCTTCACATGGTCCCAAGAGACCCAGTACTTC.

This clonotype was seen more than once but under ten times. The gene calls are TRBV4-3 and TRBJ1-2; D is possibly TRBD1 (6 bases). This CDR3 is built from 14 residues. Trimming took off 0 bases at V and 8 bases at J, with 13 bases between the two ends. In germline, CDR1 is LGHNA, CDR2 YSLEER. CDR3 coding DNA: TGCGCCAGCAGCCAAGAACCCGGGGGCGACGGCTACACCTTC. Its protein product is CASSQEPGGDGYTF.

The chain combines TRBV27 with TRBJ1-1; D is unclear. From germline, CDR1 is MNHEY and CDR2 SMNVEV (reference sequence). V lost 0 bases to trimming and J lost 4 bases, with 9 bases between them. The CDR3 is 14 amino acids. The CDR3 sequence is CASSLSGLLTEAFF. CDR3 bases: TGTGCCAGCAGTTTATCAGGGCTCCTCACTGAAGCTTTCTTT.

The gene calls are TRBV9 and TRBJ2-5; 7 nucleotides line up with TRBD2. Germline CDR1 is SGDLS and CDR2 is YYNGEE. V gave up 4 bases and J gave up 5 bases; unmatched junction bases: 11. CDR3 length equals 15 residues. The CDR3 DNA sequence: TGTGCCAGCAGCACGGGGGACTACCGCTGGGAGACCCAGTACTTC. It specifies CASSTGDYRWETQYF.

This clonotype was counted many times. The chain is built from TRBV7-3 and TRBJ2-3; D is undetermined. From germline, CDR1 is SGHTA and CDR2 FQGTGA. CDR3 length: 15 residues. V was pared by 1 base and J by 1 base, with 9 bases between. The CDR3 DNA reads TGTGCCAGCAGCTTAAATGGCCAGGGCACAGATACGCAGTATTTT. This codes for CASSLNGQGTDTQYF.

The CDR3 coding sequence is TGTGCCAGCAGTTACTCGCTGACCTTCGAGGCTTATGGCTACACCTTC. Translation: CASSYSLTFEAYGYTF. The rearrangement links TRBV6-2 or TRBV6-3 to TRBJ1-2; D ambiguous. The germline V gene has CDR1 MNHEY and CDR2 SVGEGT. Trimming took 0 bases from V and 5 from J, leaving 16 bases between them. CDR3 length: 16 amino acids.

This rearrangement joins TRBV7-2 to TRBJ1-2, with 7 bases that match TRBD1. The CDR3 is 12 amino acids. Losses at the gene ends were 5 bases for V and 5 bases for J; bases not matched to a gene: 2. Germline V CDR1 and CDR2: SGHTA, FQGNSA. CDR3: CASSPTGYGYTF. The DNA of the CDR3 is TGTGCCAGCAGCCCGACAGGGTATGGCTACACCTTC.

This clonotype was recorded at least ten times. The DNA for the CDR3 is TGTGCCAGCAGTGAAGCGCTAAACCGGGCCGAAGCTTTCTTT. This translates into CASSEALNRAEAFF. J is TRBJ1-1 and V is TRBV6-1; D not resolved. V lost 0 bases and J 8 bases, leaving 13 bases between the germline ends. Germline V gene sequence: CDR1 MNHNS, CDR2 SASEGT. The CDR3 is 14 amino acids.

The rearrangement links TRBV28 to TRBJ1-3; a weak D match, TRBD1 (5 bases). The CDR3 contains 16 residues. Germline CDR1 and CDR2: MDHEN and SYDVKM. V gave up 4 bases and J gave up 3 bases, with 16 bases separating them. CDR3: CASSSLGGVGGNTIYF. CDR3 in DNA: TGTGCCAGCAGTTCCCTGGGGGGGGTCGGTGGAAACACCATATATTTT.

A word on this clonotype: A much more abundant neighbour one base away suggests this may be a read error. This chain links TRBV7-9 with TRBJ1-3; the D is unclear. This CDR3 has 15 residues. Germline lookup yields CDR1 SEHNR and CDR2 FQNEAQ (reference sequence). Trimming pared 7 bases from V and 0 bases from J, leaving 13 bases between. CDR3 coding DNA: TGTGCCAGCAAGGATGCGTTTAGCTCTGGAAACACCATATATTTT. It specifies CASKDAFSSGNTIYF.

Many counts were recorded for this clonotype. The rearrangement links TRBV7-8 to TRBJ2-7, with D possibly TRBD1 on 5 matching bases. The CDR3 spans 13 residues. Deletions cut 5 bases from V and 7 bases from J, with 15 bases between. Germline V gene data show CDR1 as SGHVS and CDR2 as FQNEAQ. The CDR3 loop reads CASSPRQGEEQYF. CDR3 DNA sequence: TGTGCCAGCAGCCCCCGTCAGGGTGAAGAGCAGTACTTC.

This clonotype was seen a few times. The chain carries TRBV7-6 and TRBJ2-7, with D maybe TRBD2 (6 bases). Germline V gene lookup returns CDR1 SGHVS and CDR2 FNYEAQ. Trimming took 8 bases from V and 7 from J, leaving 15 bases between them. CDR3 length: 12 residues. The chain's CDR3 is CASAAAGGEQYF. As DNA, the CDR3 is TGTGCCAGCGCAGCCGCCGGGGGTGAGCAGTACTTC.

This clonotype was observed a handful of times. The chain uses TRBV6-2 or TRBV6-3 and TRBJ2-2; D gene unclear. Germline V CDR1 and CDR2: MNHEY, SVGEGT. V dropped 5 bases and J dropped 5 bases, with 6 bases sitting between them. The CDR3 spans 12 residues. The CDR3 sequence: CASSPDTGELFF. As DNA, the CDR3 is TGTGCCAGCAGTCCCGATACCGGGGAGCTGTTTTTT.

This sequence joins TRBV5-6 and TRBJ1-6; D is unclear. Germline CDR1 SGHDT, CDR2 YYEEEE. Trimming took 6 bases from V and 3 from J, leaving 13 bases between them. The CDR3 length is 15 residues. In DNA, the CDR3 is TGTGCCAGCACCGATGGTGGGGTCTATAATTCACCCCTCCACTTT. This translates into CASTDGGVYNSPLHF.

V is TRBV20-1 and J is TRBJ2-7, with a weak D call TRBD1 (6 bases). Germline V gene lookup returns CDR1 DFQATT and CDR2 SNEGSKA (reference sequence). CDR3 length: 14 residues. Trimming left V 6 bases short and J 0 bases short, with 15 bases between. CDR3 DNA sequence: TGCAGTGCGAGGCCGGGACACCTCTCCTACGAGCAGTACTTC. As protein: CSARPGHLSYEQYF.

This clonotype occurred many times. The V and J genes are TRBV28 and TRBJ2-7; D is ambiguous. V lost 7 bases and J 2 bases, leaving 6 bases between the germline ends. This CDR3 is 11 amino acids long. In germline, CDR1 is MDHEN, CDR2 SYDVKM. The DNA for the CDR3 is TGTGCCAGCACCACAACCTACGAGCAGTACTTC. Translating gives CASTTTYEQYF. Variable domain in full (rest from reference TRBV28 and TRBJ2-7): DVKVTQSSRYLVKRTGEKVFLECVQDMDHENMFWYRQDPGLGLRLIYFSYDVKMKEKGDIPEGYSVSREKKERFSLILESASTNQTSMYLCASTTTYEQYFGPGTRLTVT.